Below, one T cell receptor beta chain is given with its context. Its target is not known. This sample was taken from a study of cytomegalovirus exposure and HLA in healthy donors. The V gene end was trimmed by 6 bases and the J gene end by 6 bases; junction bases not matched to a gene: 7. Germline V gene data show CDR1 as WSHSY and CDR2 as SAAADI. CDR3 length equals 13 residues. Findings and limits, study-wide: A later analysis linked a missense DCLRE1C variant to TCR beta V- and J-gene trimming. In a later analysis, at a false discovery rate of 0.05, roughly 17,000 TCR beta sequences matched HLA alleles.

13 Jbeta primers and 60 Vbeta primers were used for the PCR. TCRdb's table, derived via immunoSEQ multiplex PCR, lists solely in-frame clones and lacks some. The ten top clones account for roughly 14%, within a sample of roughly 90,000 clones. This TCR was recovered from a man aged 50-60 years in good health and CMV-seropositive. Sequencing was performed on PBMCs. The rearrangement joins TRBV10-2 to TRBJ2-7; TRBD1 matches 8 bases. The CDR3 coding sequence is TGCGCCAGCAGCCTGACAGGGGTGGGCGAGCAGTACGTC. Translating gives CASSLTGVGEQYV.